The 27 T cell receptor beta chains below come from one sample, sequenced in a study of cytomegalovirus exposure and HLA in healthy donors. Assay used: immunoSEQ multiplex PCR; TCRdb lists only in-frame clones, some missing. The sample has approximately 73,000 clones, roughly 96% seen once; the top ten hold roughly 3.3%. The sample taken for sequencing was PBMCs. The source of these receptors is a man younger than 35 in good health and CMV-seronegative.

This chain joins TRBV9 and TRBJ2-2, with 7 bases fitting TRBD2. V lost 4 bases and J lost 6; bases outside the gene matches: 3. The germline V gene has CDR1 SGDLS and CDR2 YYNGEE. The CDR3 has 13 amino acids. This CDR3 is CASSPAGSGELFF. CDR3 in DNA: TGTGCCAGCAGCCCAGCGGGGTCCGGGGAGCTGTTTTTT.

The chain carries TRBV14 and TRBJ2-5; possibly TRBD2 for D (5 bases). V dropped 5 bases and J dropped 1 base, with 11 bases sitting between them. The CDR3 runs 14 residues. Germline assignment: CDR1 SGHDN and CDR2 FVKESK. The CDR3 region is CASSLDGIQETQYF. The CDR3, as DNA: TGTGCCAGCAGCTTAGACGGGATCCAAGAGACCCAGTACTTC.

The CDR3 coding sequence is TGTGCCAGCAGCCAAGAACTAGGACAGGGTGCAGATACGCAGTATTTT. It encodes CASSQELGQGADTQYF. This chain links TRBV4-2 with TRBJ2-3; 8 bases are a match to TRBD1. Germline CDR1 and CDR2: LGHNA and YNFKEQ. The length of the CDR3 is 16 residues. With V trimmed by 0 bases and J by 4 bases, 6 bases remained unmatched.

The chain links TRBV6-6 to TRBJ1-5; a weak D match, TRBD1 (5 bases). Germline CDR1 is MNHNY and CDR2 is SVGAGI (reference sequence). This CDR3 region has 14 residues. The germline V and J ends were trimmed by 6 bases and 2 bases, with 11 bases remaining between them. CDR3 in amino acids: CASRRGDGNQPQHF. CDR3 nucleotides: TGTGCCAGCAGGCGGGGGGACGGCAATCAGCCCCAGCATTTT.

The chain joins TRBV5-3 to TRBJ1-1, with 12 positions matching TRBD1. TRBV5-3 counts as an open reading frame of uncertain function. Trimming removed 4 bases from V and 5 bases from J; junction bases left unmatched: 12. The CDR3 length is 17 residues. CDR3 coding DNA: TGTGCCAGAAGCCTGCGAGGGGACAGGGGGCGCGGTACTGAAGCTTTCTTT. Amino acid sequence: CARSLRGDRGRGTEAFF.

The chain has TRBV28 and TRBJ1-3; the D gene is possibly TRBD1 (6 bases). V was trimmed by 5 bases and J by 2 bases, leaving 7 bases between them. Germline assignment: CDR1 MDHEN and CDR2 SYDVKM. CDR3 length: 13 residues. The CDR3 coding sequence is TGTGCCAGCAGTCCAGGGGCTGGAAACACCATATATTTT. It is translated as CASSPGAGNTIYF.

The V call is TRBV19, the J call TRBJ1-2; the match to TRBD1 covers 8 bases. V dropped 5 bases and J dropped 8; count of bases not matched to a gene: 13. The V gene's germline CDR1 is LNHDA and CDR2 SQIVND (reference sequence). The CDR3 consists of 15 residues. CDR3 coding DNA: TGTGCCAGTAGTCCACACCTTGACAGGGGAAAAGGCTACACCTTC. Its translation: CASSPHLDRGKGYTF.

This chain uses TRBV7-2 with TRBJ2-7; 9 bases map to TRBD2. The V gene end was trimmed by 3 bases and the J gene end by 5 bases; junction bases not matched to a gene: 8. Germline V lookup: CDR1 SGHTA, CDR2 FQGNSA. This CDR3 spans 15 amino acids. For the CDR3, the DNA is TGTGCCAGCAGCTTCCTCGCGGGGGGGCTCCACGAGCAGTACTTC. Translating gives CASSFLAGGLHEQYF. Full variable domain (rest looked up from reference TRBV7-2 and TRBJ2-7): GAGVSQSPSNKVTEKGKDVELRCDPISGHTALYWYRQSLGQGLEFLIYFQGNSAPDKSGLPSDRFSAERTGGSVSTLTIQRTQQEDSAVYLCASSFLAGGLHEQYFGPGTRLTVT.

The V and J genes are TRBV30 and TRBJ1-4; D possibly corresponds to TRBD1 (5 bases). The germline V and J ends were trimmed by 3 bases and 7 bases, with 9 bases remaining between them. Germline V gives CDR1 GTSNPN, CDR2 SVGIG (reference sequence). The CDR3 has 12 amino acids. CDR3 sequence: CAWRTESEKLFF. Written as DNA, the CDR3 is TGTGCCTGGAGGACAGAAAGTGAAAAACTGTTTTTT.

The chain combines TRBV5-1 with TRBJ2-1; D is possibly TRBD1 (5 bases). Germline-derived CDR1 and CDR2 are SGHRS and YFSETQ. The V end lost 4 bases, the J end lost 2 bases, and 16 bases lay between the germline ends. This CDR3 has 16 residues. The CDR3 DNA is TGCGCCAGCAGCCCGGTAAGGGGTGGTACCTACAATGAGCAGTTCTTC. This gives the protein CASSPVRGGTYNEQFF.

CDR3 nucleotide sequence: TGTGCCAGCAGTCTCATGACAGCTTATCAGCCCCAGCATTTT. It yields the protein CASSLMTAYQPQHF. V and J are TRBV28 and TRBJ1-5; TRBD1 might be the D (5 bases). This CDR3 region has 14 residues. V gave up 5 bases and J gave up 5 bases, with 13 bases separating them. Per germline, CDR1 MDHEN and CDR2 SYDVKM.

This clone was recorded once. The rearrangement links TRBV28 to TRBJ1-5, with 8 bases aligning to TRBD1. The CDR3 is made up of 18 amino acids. The V segment lost 3 bases and the J segment 2 bases; nucleotides outside the gene matches: 12. Germline CDR1 MDHEN, CDR2 SYDVKM. CDR3 in amino acids: CASSFTRYRGNGNQPQHF. CDR3 DNA: TGTGCCAGCAGTTTTACCCGATACAGGGGGAATGGCAATCAGCCCCAGCATTTT. The full variable domain, in which reference TRBV28 and TRBJ1-5 provide the parts outside the CDR3, is DVKVTQSSRYLVKRTGEKVFLECVQDMDHENMFWYRQDPGLGLRLIYFSYDVKMKEKGDIPEGYSVSREKKERFSLILESASTNQTSMYLCASSFTRYRGNGNQPQHFGDGTRLSIL.

This CDR3 is CASSLAAGSYEQYF. CDR3 nucleotide sequence: TGTGCCAGCAGCTTAGCGGCAGGCTCCTACGAGCAGTACTTC. The chain is built from TRBV7-9 and TRBJ2-7; D gene unclear. Looked up from germline, CDR1 is SEHNR and CDR2 is FQNEAQ (reference sequence). This CDR3 contains 14 residues. Trimming took 0 bases from V and 0 from J, leaving 6 bases between them.

This clone has only a few counts. The V and J genes are TRBV9 and TRBJ1-1, with D uncertain. CDR3 size: 13 residues. The germline V gene encodes CDR1 SGDLS and CDR2 YYNGEE. The germline V and J ends were trimmed by 2 bases and 0 bases, with 5 bases remaining between them. The CDR3 coding sequence is TGTGCCAGCAGCGTCACAGTGAACACTGAAGCTTTCTTT. Protein: CASSVTVNTEAFF.

The J gene is TRBJ1-5, the V gene TRBV6-1; 8 nucleotides align to TRBD1. The CDR3 consists of 17 residues. The V gene end was trimmed by 1 base and the J gene end by 5 bases; junction bases not matched to a gene: 10. Germline V lookup: CDR1 MNHNS, CDR2 SASEGT. The CDR3 sequence: CASSEGLTGGLHQPQHF. The DNA of the CDR3 is TGTGCCAGCAGTGAAGGACTAACAGGGGGTCTTCATCAGCCCCAGCATTTT.

The V gene is TRBV6-1, the J gene TRBJ1-2; D uncertain. This CDR3 is 15 amino acids long. The V end was cut by 0 bases, the J end by 6 bases, with 14 bases between. Germline V gene lookup returns CDR1 MNHNS and CDR2 SASEGT. CDR3 sequence reads: CASSEARTRSDGYTF. Written as DNA, the CDR3 is TGTGCCAGCAGTGAAGCGCGTACGAGATCGGATGGCTACACCTTC.

V and J are TRBV5-6 and TRBJ1-2; D is uncertain. CDR1 and CDR2 (germline): SGHDT, YYEEEE. Trimming stripped 0 bases from V and 8 bases from J, with 14 bases between. The CDR3 is made up of 14 amino acids. The CDR3 region is CASSLAVGSKGYTF. CDR3 bases: TGTGCCAGCAGCTTGGCGGTCGGGTCGAAAGGCTACACCTTC.

J is TRBJ2-5 and V is TRBV11-3, with 8 positions matching TRBD2. In germline, CDR1 is SGHNT, CDR2 YENEEA. The CDR3 is 11 amino acids. J was trimmed by 7 bases and V by 5 bases; bases with no gene match: 0. The CDR3 coding sequence is TGTGCCAGCAGCCGGGAGGGGACCCAGTACTTC. Residues: CASSREGTQYF. The full variable domain, completed using reference TRBV11-3 and TRBJ2-5, is EAGVVQSPRYKIIEKKQPVAFWCNPISGHNTLYWYLQNLGQGPELLIRYENEEAVDDSQLPKDRFSAERLKGVDSTLKIQPAELGDSAVYLCASSREGTQYFGPGTRLLVL.

The chain carries TRBV4-1 and TRBJ2-7, with 9 bases lining up with TRBD1. The length of the CDR3 is 16 residues. The germline V gene has CDR1 MGHRA and CDR2 YSYEKL. The V and J ends lost 4 bases and 6 bases, in that order; junction bases with no gene match: 13. CDR3: CASSRMPGQGPSEQYF. CDR3 DNA sequence: TGCGCCAGCAGCCGCATGCCGGGACAGGGCCCCTCCGAGCAGTACTTC.

The chain recombines TRBV9 with TRBJ2-7; the D gene is possibly TRBD2 (6 bases). CDR3 size: 15 residues. Trimming removed 0 bases from V and 3 bases from J, with 13 bases in between. The germline CDR1 and CDR2 sequences are SGDLS and YYNGEE. The CDR3 DNA sequence: TGTGCCAGCAGCGTAGGTGGTAGCGGCGACTACGAGCAGTACTTC. This translates into CASSVGGSGDYEQYF.

The chain is built from TRBV4-3 and TRBJ1-5; unclear D gene. The CDR3 is 14 residues long. CDR1 is LGHNA, CDR2 YSLEER, per germline. The V and J ends lost 0 bases and 7 bases respectively, with 10 bases between them. The CDR3 nucleotides are TGCGCCAGCAGCCAAGATACGGTCGGGCAGCCCCAGCATTTT. This sequence encodes CASSQDTVGQPQHF.

The chain recombines TRBV28 with TRBJ1-1; D call uncertain. V was shortened by 7 bases and J by 2 bases, with 5 bases between the two germline ends. The CDR3 extends over 11 amino acids. Germline values: CDR1 MDHEN, CDR2 SYDVKM. The DNA for the CDR3 is TGTGCCAGCATTCTCAACACTGAAGCTTTCTTT. This encodes CASILNTEAFF.

The gene calls are TRBV6-1 and TRBJ1-1; D gene uncertain. Germline CDR1 is MNHNS and CDR2 is SASEGT. The CDR3 is 17 amino acids. V dropped 4 bases and J dropped 1 base, with 19 bases sitting between them. The CDR3 is CASSGLLYDISNTEAFF. In DNA, the CDR3 is TGTGCCAGCAGTGGTTTACTTTATGACATATCGAACACTGAAGCTTTCTTT.

The rearrangement joins TRBV6-4 to TRBJ2-3, with D possibly TRBD2 on 7 matching bases. This CDR3 region has 15 residues. Germline V CDR1 and CDR2: MRHNA, SNTAGT. The germline V and J ends were trimmed by 4 bases and 4 bases, with 15 bases remaining between them. CDR3 loop: CASSAVGGGSDTQYF. CDR3 nucleotide sequence: TGTGCCAGCAGTGCCGTGGGGGGGGGCTCAGATACGCAGTATTTT.

This clone was observed a single time. The chain is built from TRBV27 and TRBJ2-5; 7 positions agree with TRBD2. Germline V lookup: CDR1 MNHEY, CDR2 SMNVEV (reference sequence). Trimming at V came to 5 bases and at J to 1 base, leaving 13 bases not matched to a gene. This CDR3 is built from 17 residues. CDR3 sequence reads: CASSPRPTLATQETQYF. The CDR3 DNA sequence: TGTGCCAGCAGTCCCCGACCCACACTAGCGACCCAAGAGACCCAGTACTTC.

This rearrangement joins TRBV27 to TRBJ1-5; possible D gene TRBD1, 5 bases. The CDR3 totals 15 residues. Looked up from germline, CDR1 is MNHEY and CDR2 is SMNVEV (reference sequence). V was pared by 2 bases and J by 7 bases, with 15 bases between. The CDR3 nucleotides are TGTGCCAGCAGTTTAAGACAGTTTTCCGGGCAGCCCCAGCATTTT. It translates to CASSLRQFSGQPQHF.

The chain employs TRBV6-1 and TRBJ2-7, with 8 bases fitting TRBD2. V shed 2 bases and J 4 bases; nucleotides not matched to a gene: 13. CDR1 MNHNS and CDR2 SASEGT come from the germline V gene. The CDR3 sequence is 17 residues long. CDR3 DNA: TGTGCCAGCAGTGAACTGGCTGAGGCGGGGGGCCTTTACGAGCAGTACTTC. Translated, it gives CASSELAEAGGLYEQYF.